Following are 17 T cell receptor beta chains from one sample sequenced in a study of cytomegalovirus exposure and HLA in healthy donors. Sequenced by immunoSEQ multiplex PCR; TCRdb stores in-frame clones only, minus some. Among a few hundred thousand clones, almost 90% were seen once, and the ten largest hold 2.5% to 3.5%. Sequencing was performed on PBMCs. Every receptor here comes from a young woman in good health and CMV-seronegative.

The chain combines TRBV19 with TRBJ2-7; the D gene is possibly TRBD1 (5 bases). From germline, CDR1 is LNHDA and CDR2 SQIVND (reference sequence). Trimming stripped 10 bases from V and 2 bases from J, with 15 bases between. The CDR3 sequence is 13 residues long. The CDR3 nucleotides read TGTGCCACCGGCCAGGGCGGCACCTACGAGCAGTACTTC. It translates to CATGQGGTYEQYF.

The J gene is TRBJ1-1, the V gene TRBV5-4; D perhaps matches TRBD1 (6 bases). Trimming took off 6 bases at V and 1 base at J, with 10 bases between the two ends. CDR3 length equals 13 residues. Germline loops: CDR1 SGHNT, CDR2 YYREEE (reference sequence). CDR3: CASNDRWNTEAFF. CDR3 sequence (DNA): TGTGCCAGCAACGACAGGTGGAACACTGAAGCTTTCTTT.

This sequence joins TRBV5-1 and TRBJ1-3; no definite D call. This CDR3 region has 16 residues. Per the germline V gene, CDR1 is SGHRS and CDR2 is YFSETQ. The V gene lost 0 bases and the J gene lost 0 bases, with 10 bases spanning the gap. The DNA of the CDR3 is TGCGCCAGCAGCTTGGCCCGCAGAAACTCTGGAAACACCATATATTTT. Amino acids: CASSLARRNSGNTIYF.

The J gene is TRBJ2-2, the V gene TRBV7-8; D possibly corresponds to TRBD2 (5 bases). The germline V and J ends were trimmed by 5 bases and 2 bases, with 18 bases remaining between them. The CDR3 contains 17 residues. The germline V gene has CDR1 SGHVS and CDR2 FQNEAQ. The CDR3 nucleotides are TGTGCCAGCAGCCTACGTCACCGGGATCACAACACCGGGGAGCTGTTTTTT. Translation gives CASSLRHRDHNTGELFF.

V and J are TRBV4-3 and TRBJ2-1, with 8 bases aligning to TRBD2. V lost 1 base and J lost 8; bases outside the gene matches: 10. The CDR3 consists of 16 residues. Germline V gene sequence: CDR1 LGHNA, CDR2 YSLEER. The CDR3 here is CASSQGTGGRTDEQFF. The CDR3 DNA follows: TGCGCCAGCAGCCAAGGCACAGGCGGGAGGACCGATGAGCAGTTCTTC.

The chain is built from TRBV11-3 and TRBJ2-2; 8 bases align to TRBD1. V lost 3 bases and J lost 3; bases outside the gene matches: 3. Per germline, CDR1 SGHNT and CDR2 YENEEA. This CDR3 comprises 15 residues. The CDR3 nucleotides read TGTGCCAGCAGCTTTGGGACAGGTCACACCGGGGAGCTGTTTTTT. It codes for CASSFGTGHTGELFF.

This sequence joins TRBV7-9 and TRBJ2-3, with 8 bases identical to TRBD2. Losses at the gene ends were 3 bases for V and 0 bases for J; bases not matched to a gene: 5. The CDR3 is made up of 16 amino acids. The germline V gene encodes CDR1 SEHNR and CDR2 FQNEAQ (reference sequence). The CDR3 coding sequence is TGTGCCAGCAGCTTCGGGTTAGCGGGGAGCACAGATACGCAGTATTTT. Translation gives CASSFGLAGSTDTQYF.

The rearrangement uses TRBV5-6 and TRBJ1-5; possible D gene TRBD1, 6 bases. This CDR3 has 16 residues. CDR1 and CDR2 from the germline V gene are SGHDT and YYEEEE. Deletions cut 1 base from V and 3 bases from J, with 14 bases between. The CDR3 is CASSLYREGDNQPQHF. As DNA, the CDR3 is TGTGCCAGCAGCTTGTACAGGGAAGGGGACAATCAGCCCCAGCATTTT.

V and J are TRBV5-4 and TRBJ2-7; TRBD2 is a possible D gene (5 bases). Germline V CDR1 and CDR2: SGHNT, YYREEE (reference sequence). V was clipped by 4 bases and J by 2 bases, with 19 bases between them. The CDR3 totals 16 residues. CDR3 loop: CASSVGRGVGAYEQYF. Written as DNA, the CDR3 is TGTGCCAGCAGCGTTGGCCGGGGAGTTGGGGCCTACGAGCAGTACTTC.

V usage is TRBV27 and J usage is TRBJ1-4, with D tentatively TRBD1 (5 bases). The ends were cut back, 6 bases at V and 0 bases at J, with 8 bases in the middle. The CDR3 spans 14 residues. Germline CDR1 and CDR2: MNHEY and SMNVEV (reference sequence). CDR3 sequence (DNA): TGTGCCAGCAGCCTACAGGCAACTAATGAAAAACTGTTTTTT. Its translation: CASSLQATNEKLFF.

Only one count was recorded for this clone. One end of the junction is discordant with germline, which a read error may explain. The chain carries TRBV29-1 and TRBJ1-1; D not certain. Germline CDR1 SQVTM, CDR2 ANQGSEA. This CDR3 region has 14 residues. DNA of the CDR3: TGCAGCGTTGAACTGGAGGACCGGAACGCTGAAGCTTTCTTT. Amino acids: CSVELEDRNAEAFF.

This chain connects TRBV5-6 to TRBJ2-5, with a possible D match to TRBD1 (5 bases). Germline loops: CDR1 SGHDT, CDR2 YYEEEE. Trimming pared 0 bases from V and 5 bases from J, leaving 8 bases between. There are 13 residues in the CDR3. CDR3 nucleotides: TGTGCCAGCAGCTTGGGATACAGGGAGACCCAGTACTTC. Encoded protein: CASSLGYRETQYF.

This chain uses TRBV6-1 with TRBJ2-3; 12 bases agree with TRBD2. CDR3 size: 16 residues. V shed 4 bases, J shed 5 bases, and the junction held 7 bases outside the gene matches. The germline gives CDR1 MNHNS, CDR2 SASEGT. The CDR3 DNA reads TGTGCCAGCAGTGGAGCTAGCGGGAGGGCCGTAGATACGCAGTATTTT. This translates into CASSGASGRAVDTQYF.

This chain uses TRBV5-4 with TRBJ1-2, with D perhaps TRBD1 (5 bases). CDR3 length: 13 amino acids. The germline V and J ends were trimmed by 4 bases and 8 bases, with 15 bases remaining between them. The germline CDR1 and CDR2 sequences are SGHNT and YYREEE (reference sequence). The CDR3 nucleotides are TGTGCCAGCAGCAACCAGGGCGTAGAGGGCTACACCTTC. This encodes CASSNQGVEGYTF.

This chain joins TRBV14 and TRBJ2-7; 7 bases match TRBD2. The CDR3 runs 14 residues. Germline V CDR1 and CDR2: SGHDN, FVKESK. V lost 0 bases and J lost 5; bases outside the gene matches: 4. CDR3 sequence (DNA): TGTGCCAGCAGCCAAGATCTGACTAGCCACGAGCAGTACTTC. Its translation: CASSQDLTSHEQYF.

The V and J genes are TRBV27 and TRBJ1-2; D is unresolved. Germline V CDR1 and CDR2: MNHEY, SMNVEV (reference sequence). The CDR3 has 14 residues. The V gene lost 2 bases and the J gene lost 3 bases, with 10 bases spanning the gap. The CDR3: CASSLTEGYYGYTF. CDR3 nucleotides: TGTGCCAGCAGTTTAACGGAGGGTTACTATGGCTACACCTTC.

The genes are TRBV19 and TRBJ1-5; maybe TRBD1 (6 bases). With 3 bases removed from V and 8 bases from J, the gap between germline ends came to 20 bases. The CDR3 is 16 amino acids. Germline lookup yields CDR1 LNHDA and CDR2 SQIVND (reference sequence). The CDR3 loop is CASSIPSGGAGEPQHF. The DNA of the CDR3 is TGTGCCAGTAGTATTCCGTCCGGGGGGGCCGGGGAGCCCCAGCATTTT.